The T cell receptor beta chain under discussion was sequenced for a study of response to subunit inactivated influenza vaccine. Each CDR3 protein gets one entry after TCRdb re-called the RT-PCR reads with MiXCR. The table records around 600,000 distinct CDR3 sequences, around 10% of them present only once. Germline V gives CDR1 SGHNT, CDR2 YYREEE (reference sequence). Trimming took 4 bases from V and 0 from J, leaving 10 bases between them. This CDR3 spans 15 amino acids. Another study also made use of these data, one on T cells expressing NK-cell markers. That investigation notes: The TCR beta cDNA came from 5'RACE template switching with UMIs. Seven of the eight sequenced donors were classified as HCMV-seropositive, and one was classified as seronegative. Dominant NKG2C+ clonotypes made up roughly 1.0-7.0% of CD8+ T cells in roughly 6 donors. In a few donors, dominant clonotypes made up about 25-65% of CD3+CD56-NKG2C+ cells. HCMV specificity of the expanded NKG2C+ T cell clones stayed unclear.

V gene TRBV5-4 combines with J gene TRBJ2-2; D gene uncertain. The sample here was PBMCs from blood, taken on the day of vaccination. The source is a man in his fifties or sixties who received an inactivated influenza vaccine. The CDR3 nucleotides read TGTGCCAGCAGCATAGACATTACGAACACCGGGGAGCTGTTTTTT. Its protein product is CASSIDITNTGELFF.